What follows describes a single T cell receptor (beta chain). CDR3 size: 15 residues. Trimming took 4 bases from V and 5 from J; bases not matched to a gene: 10. Germline lookup yields CDR1 MNHEY and CDR2 SMNVEV (reference sequence). This record comes from a study of blood T cell repertoires in COVID-19. Overall study context: Both acute and convalescent COVID-19 samples were obtained from the United States, Italy and Spain. PBMCs, B-cell-depleted T cells, or T cells provided the cDNA or gDNA that made up the material.

Per the original methods: Amplification with reference gene primers provided the estimates of nucleated cell counts. The assay was immunoSEQ multiplex PCR, and TCRdb's table has in-frame clones only and misses some. That table gives V, J and clone size, and the DNA gave D and trimming. This repertoire shows about 15,000 clones, more than 85% found once; its top ten account for around 50%. The gene calls are TRBV27 and TRBJ1-1; 7 bases are a match to TRBD1. This TCR came from a man aged 60 to 75 with acute or convalescent COVID-19. What was sequenced was peripheral blood. The CDR3: CASSWDSRGGTEAFF. As DNA, the CDR3 is TGTGCCAGCAGTTGGGACAGTCGAGGAGGGACTGAAGCTTTCTTT.